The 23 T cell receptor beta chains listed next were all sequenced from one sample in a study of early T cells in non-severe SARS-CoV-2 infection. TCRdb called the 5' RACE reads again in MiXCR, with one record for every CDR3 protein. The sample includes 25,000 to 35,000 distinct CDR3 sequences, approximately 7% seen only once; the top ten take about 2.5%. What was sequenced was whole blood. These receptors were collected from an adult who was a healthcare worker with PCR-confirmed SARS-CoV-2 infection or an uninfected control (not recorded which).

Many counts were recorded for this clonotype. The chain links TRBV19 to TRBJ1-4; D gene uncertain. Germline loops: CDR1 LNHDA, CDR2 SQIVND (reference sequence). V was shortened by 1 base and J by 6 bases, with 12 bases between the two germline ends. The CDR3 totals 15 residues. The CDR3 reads CASSIGSVLDEKLFF. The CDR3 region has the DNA TGTGCCAGTAGTATAGGGAGCGTTTTAGATGAAAAACTGTTTTTT.

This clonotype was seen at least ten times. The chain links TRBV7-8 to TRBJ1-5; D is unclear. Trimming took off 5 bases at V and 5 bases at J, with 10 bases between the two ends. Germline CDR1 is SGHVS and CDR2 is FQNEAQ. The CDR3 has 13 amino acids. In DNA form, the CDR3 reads TGTGCCAGCAGCCCTGGATCCCATCAGCCCCAGCATTTT. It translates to CASSPGSHQPQHF.

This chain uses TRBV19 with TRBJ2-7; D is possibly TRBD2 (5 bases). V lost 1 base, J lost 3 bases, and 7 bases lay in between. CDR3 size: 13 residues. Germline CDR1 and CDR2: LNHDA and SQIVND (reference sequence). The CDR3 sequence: CASSIGEGYEQYF. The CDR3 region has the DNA TGTGCCAGTAGTATAGGTGAGGGCTACGAGCAGTACTTC.

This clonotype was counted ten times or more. In nucleotides, the CDR3 is TGCGCCAGCAGCTTGGGACAGGGAAACCCCTACGAGCAGTACTTC. The encoded protein is CASSLGQGNPYEQYF. V and J are TRBV5-1 and TRBJ2-7; 7 bases agree with TRBD1. Germline lookup yields CDR1 SGHRS and CDR2 YFSETQ. CDR3 length: 15 residues. The J segment lost 2 bases and the V segment lost 0 bases, leaving 5 bases of the junction unmatched.

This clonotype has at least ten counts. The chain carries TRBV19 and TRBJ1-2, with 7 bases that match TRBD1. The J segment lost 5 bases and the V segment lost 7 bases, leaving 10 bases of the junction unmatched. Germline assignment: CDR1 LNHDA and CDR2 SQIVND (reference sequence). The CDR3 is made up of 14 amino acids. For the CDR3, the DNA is TGTGCCAGTAACTGGCGGGGACAGACTTATGGCTACACCTTC. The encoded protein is CASNWRGQTYGYTF.

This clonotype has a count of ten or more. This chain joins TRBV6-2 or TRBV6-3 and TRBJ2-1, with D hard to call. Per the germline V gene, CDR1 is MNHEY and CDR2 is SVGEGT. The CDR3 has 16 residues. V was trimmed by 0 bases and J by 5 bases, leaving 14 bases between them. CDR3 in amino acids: CASSYSVAGPDNEQFF. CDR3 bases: TGTGCCAGCAGTTACTCCGTAGCAGGCCCCGACAATGAGCAGTTCTTC.

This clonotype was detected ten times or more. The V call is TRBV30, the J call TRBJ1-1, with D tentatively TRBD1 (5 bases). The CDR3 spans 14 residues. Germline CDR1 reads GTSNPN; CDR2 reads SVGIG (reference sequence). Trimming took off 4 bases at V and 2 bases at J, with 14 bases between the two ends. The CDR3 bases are TGTGCCTGGACGTCCATGACAGATAACACTGAAGCTTTCTTT. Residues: CAWTSMTDNTEAFF.

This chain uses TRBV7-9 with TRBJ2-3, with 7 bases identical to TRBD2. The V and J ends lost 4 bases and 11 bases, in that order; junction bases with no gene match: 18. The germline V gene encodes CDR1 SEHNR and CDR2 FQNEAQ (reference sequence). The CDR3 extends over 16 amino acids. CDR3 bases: TGTGCCAGCAGCTCGAGCGGGGCGGAGACCTCAGGCGGGCAGTATTTT. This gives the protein CASSSSGAETSGGQYF.

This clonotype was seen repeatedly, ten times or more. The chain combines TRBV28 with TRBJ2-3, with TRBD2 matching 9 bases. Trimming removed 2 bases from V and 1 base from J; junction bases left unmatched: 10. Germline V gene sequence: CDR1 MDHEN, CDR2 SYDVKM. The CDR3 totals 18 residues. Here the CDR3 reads CASSLAGASGDRTDTQYF. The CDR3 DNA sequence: TGTGCCAGCAGTTTAGCCGGAGCTAGCGGGGACCGCACAGATACGCAGTATTTT.

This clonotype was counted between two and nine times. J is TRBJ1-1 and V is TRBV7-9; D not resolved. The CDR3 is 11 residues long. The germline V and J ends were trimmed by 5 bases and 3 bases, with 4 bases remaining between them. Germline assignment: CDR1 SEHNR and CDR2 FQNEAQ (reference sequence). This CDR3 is CASSPYTEAFF. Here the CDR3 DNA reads TGTGCCAGCAGCCCTTACACTGAAGCTTTCTTT. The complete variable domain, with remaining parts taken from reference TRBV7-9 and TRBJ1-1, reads DTGVSQNPRHKITKRGQNVTFRCDPISEHNRLYWYRQTLGQGPEFLTYFQNEAQLEKSRLLSDRFSAERPKGSFSTLEIQRTEQGDSAMYLCASSPYTEAFFGQGTRLTVV.

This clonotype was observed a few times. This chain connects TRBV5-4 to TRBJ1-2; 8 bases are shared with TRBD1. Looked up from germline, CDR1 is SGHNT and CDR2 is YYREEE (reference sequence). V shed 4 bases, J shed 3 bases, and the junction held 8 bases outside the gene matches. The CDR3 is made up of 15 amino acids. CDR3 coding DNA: TGTGCCAGCAGCAACACAGGGGGGCGCCACTATGGCTACACCTTC. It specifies CASSNTGGRHYGYTF.

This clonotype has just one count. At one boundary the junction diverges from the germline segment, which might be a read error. The CDR3 here is CVSSLGQGTYEQYF. The CDR3 DNA reads as TGCGTCAGCAGCTTGGGACAGGGGACGTACGAGCAGTACTTC. The genes are TRBV5-1 and TRBJ2-7; 10 nucleotides agree with TRBD1. The CDR3 covers 14 residues. Germline V gene data show CDR1 as SGHRS and CDR2 as YFSETQ.

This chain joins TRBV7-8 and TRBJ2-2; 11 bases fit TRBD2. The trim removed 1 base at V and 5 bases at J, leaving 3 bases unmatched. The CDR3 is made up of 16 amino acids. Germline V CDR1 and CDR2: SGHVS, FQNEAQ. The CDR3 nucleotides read TGTGCCAGCAGCTTAGTAGCGGGAGGGCATACCGGGGAGCTGTTTTTT. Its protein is CASSLVAGGHTGELFF.

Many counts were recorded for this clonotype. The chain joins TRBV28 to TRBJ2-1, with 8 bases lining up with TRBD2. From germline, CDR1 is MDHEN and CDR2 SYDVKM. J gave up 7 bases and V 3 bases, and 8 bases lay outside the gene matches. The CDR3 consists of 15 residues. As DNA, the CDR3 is TGTGCCAGCAGTTTCGCCAGCGGGAGTCGGAATGAGCAGTTCTTC. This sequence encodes CASSFASGSRNEQFF.

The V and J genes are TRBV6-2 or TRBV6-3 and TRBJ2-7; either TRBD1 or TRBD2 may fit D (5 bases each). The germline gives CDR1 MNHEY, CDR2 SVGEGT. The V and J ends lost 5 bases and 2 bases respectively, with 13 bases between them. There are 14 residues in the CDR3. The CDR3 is CASSAGTLTYEQYF. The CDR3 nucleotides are TGTGCCAGCAGTGCCGGGACGTTGACCTACGAGCAGTACTTC.

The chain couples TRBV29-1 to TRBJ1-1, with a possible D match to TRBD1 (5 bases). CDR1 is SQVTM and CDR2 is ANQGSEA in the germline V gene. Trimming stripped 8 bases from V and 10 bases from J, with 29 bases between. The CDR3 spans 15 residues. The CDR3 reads CSSRGGLVLYTTAFF. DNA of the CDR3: TGCAGCTCCCGTGGGGGTCTGGTTTTGTACACTACAGCTTTCTTT.

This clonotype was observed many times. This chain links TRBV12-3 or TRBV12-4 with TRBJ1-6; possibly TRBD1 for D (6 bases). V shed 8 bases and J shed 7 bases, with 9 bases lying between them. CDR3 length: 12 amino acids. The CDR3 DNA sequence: TGTGCCAGCTCAGGGGAGAATTCACCCCTCCACTTT. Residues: CASSGENSPLHF.

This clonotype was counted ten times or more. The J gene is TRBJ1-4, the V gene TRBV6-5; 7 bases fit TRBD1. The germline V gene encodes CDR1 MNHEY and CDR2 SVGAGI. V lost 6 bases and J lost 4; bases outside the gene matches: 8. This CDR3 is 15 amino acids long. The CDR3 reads CASRPTDRFNEKLFF. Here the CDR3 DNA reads TGTGCCAGCAGACCCACGGACAGGTTTAATGAAAAACTGTTTTTT.

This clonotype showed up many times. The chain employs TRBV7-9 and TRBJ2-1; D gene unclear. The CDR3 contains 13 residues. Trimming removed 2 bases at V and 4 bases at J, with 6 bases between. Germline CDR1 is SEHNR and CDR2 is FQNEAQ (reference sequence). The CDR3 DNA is TGTGCCAGCAGCTTAACAAATTACAATGAGCAGTTCTTC. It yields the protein CASSLTNYNEQFF.

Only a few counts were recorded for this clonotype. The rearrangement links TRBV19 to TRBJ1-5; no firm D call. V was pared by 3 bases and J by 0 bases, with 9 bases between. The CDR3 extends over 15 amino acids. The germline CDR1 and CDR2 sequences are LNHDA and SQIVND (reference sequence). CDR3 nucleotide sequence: TGTGCCAGTAGTATGTGGAGGGTTAGCAATCAGCCCCAGCATTTT. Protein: CASSMWRVSNQPQHF.

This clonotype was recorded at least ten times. The CDR3 loop is CASSLALAGEETQYF. For the CDR3, the DNA is TGTGCCAGCAGCTTAGCCCTAGCGGGAGAAGAGACCCAGTACTTC. The V gene is TRBV11-1, the J gene TRBJ2-5; 10 bases align to TRBD2. V gave up 0 bases and J gave up 3 bases; unmatched junction bases: 1. CDR1 is SGHAT, CDR2 FQDESV, per germline (reference sequence). The CDR3 spans 15 residues.

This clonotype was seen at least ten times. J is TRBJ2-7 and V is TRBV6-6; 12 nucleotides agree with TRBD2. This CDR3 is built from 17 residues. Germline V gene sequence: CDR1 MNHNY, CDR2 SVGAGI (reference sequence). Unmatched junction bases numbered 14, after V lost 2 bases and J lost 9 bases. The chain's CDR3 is CASSYTRASGRAPMQYF. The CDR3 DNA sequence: TGTGCCAGCAGTTACACCCGGGCTAGCGGGAGGGCCCCGATGCAGTACTTC.

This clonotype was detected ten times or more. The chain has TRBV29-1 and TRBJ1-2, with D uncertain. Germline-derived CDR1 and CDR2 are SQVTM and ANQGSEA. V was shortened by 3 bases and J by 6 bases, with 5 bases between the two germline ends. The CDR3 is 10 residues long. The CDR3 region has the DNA TGCAGCGTTGACCAGGATGGCTACACCTTC. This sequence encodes CSVDQDGYTF. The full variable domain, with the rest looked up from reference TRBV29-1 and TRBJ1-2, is SAVISQKPSRDICQRGTSLTIQCQVDSQVTMMFWYRQQPGQSLTLIATANQGSEATYESGFVIDKFPISRPNLTFSTLTVSNMSPEDSSIYLCSVDQDGYTFGSGTRLTVV.